This T cell receptor beta chain derives from a study of molecular identifiers for immune sequencing clone quantification. The bulk TCR libraries were made with methods described before and with listed TCR primers. Each CDR3 protein gets one entry after TCRdb re-called the PCR reads with MiXCR. The profile shows some 680,000 distinct CDR3 sequences, 25% of them singletons. Of note for this clonotype: The antigen is not known. One end of the junction is discordant with germline, which a read error may explain.

The germline CDR1 and CDR2 sequences are DFQATT and SNEGSKA (reference sequence). The CDR3 is 15 residues long. Findings and limits, study-wide: Beyond 20 RNA copies, clones held over 99% of effector molecules, compared with under 1% in naive cells.

Sequencing was done on a sample of naive CD8+ T cells from blood, with Jurkat cell RNA spiked in. Subset denoted: FACS-sorted CD8+CD4-CCR7+CD45RA+ naive T cells. The chain employs TRBV20-1 and TRBJ2-7; 7 bases match TRBD2. This receptor was identified in a human donor in good health. Some libraries in this study had Jurkat cell RNA spiked in. The CDR3 nucleotides read TGCGGTGCTGGAGGAGGCGAGCGGGATGGGTGCGAGCAGTGCTTC. Translated, it gives CGAGGGERDGCEQCF.